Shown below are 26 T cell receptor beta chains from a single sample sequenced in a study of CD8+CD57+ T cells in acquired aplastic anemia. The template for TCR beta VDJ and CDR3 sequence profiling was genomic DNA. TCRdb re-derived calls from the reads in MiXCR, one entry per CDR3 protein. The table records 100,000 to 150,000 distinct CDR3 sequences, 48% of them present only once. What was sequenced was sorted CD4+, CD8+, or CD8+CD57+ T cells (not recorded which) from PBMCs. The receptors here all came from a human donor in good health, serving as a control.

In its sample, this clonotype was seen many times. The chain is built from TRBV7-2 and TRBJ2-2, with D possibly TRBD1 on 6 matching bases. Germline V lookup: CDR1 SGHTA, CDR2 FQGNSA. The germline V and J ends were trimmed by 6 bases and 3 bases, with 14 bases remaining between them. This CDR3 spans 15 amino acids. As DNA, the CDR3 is TGTGCCAGCAGTCTCCGGGACACCTACACCGGGGAGCTGTTTTTT. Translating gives CASSLRDTYTGELFF.

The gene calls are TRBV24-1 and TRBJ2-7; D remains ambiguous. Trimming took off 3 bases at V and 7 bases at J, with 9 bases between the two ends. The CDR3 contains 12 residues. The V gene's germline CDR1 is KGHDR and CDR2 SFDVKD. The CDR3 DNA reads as TGTGCCACCAGTGATCCAACTGGGGAGCAGTACTTC. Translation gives CATSDPTGEQYF.

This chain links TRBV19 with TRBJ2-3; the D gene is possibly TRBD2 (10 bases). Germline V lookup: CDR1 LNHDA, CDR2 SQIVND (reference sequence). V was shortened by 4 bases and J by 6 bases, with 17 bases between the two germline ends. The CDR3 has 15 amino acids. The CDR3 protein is CASSSSGGTGDTQYF. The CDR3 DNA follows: TGTGCCAGTAGTAGTAGCGGGGGGACAGGGGATACGCAGTATTTT.

The CDR3 bases are TGTGCCAGCACCCCGGGAGTCCCCTACGAGCAGTACTTC. Its protein is CASTPGVPYEQYF. The chain combines TRBV7-9 with TRBJ2-7; TRBD2 is a possible D gene (6 bases). Trimming shortened V by 7 bases and J by 2 bases, and 12 bases separated the two germline ends. This CDR3 has 13 residues. The germline V gene has CDR1 SEHNR and CDR2 FQNEAQ (reference sequence).

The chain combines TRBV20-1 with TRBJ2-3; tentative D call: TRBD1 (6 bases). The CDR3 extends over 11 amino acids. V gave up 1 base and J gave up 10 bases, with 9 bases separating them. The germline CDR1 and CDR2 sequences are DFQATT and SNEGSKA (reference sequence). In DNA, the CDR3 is TGCAGTGCTAGAGGGGGGCAGGCGCAGTATTTT. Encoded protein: CSARGGQAQYF.

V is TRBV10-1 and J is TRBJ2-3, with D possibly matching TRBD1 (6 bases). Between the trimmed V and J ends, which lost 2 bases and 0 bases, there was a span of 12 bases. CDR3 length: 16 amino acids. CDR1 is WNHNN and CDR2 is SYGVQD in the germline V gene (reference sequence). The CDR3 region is CASSETRGPSTDTQYF. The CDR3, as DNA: TGCGCCAGCAGTGAGACCAGGGGCCCTAGCACAGATACGCAGTATTTT.

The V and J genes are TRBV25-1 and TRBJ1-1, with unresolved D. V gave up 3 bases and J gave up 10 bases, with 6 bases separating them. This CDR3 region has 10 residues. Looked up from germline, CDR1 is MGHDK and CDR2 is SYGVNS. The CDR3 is CASSDGTAFF. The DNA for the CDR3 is TGTGCCAGCAGTGATGGAACAGCTTTCTTT.

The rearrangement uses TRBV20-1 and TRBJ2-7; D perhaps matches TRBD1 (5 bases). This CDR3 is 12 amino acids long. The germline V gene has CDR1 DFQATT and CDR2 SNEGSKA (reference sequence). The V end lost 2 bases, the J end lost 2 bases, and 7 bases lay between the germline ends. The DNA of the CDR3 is TGCAGTGCTAGACGACAGACCTACGAGCAGTACTTC. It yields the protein CSARRQTYEQYF.

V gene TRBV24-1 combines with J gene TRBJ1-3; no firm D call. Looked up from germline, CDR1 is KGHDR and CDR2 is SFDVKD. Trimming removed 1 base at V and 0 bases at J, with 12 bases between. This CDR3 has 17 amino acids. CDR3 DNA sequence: TGTGCCACCAGTGATTTACACAGCACTCTCTCTGGAAACACCATATATTTT. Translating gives CATSDLHSTLSGNTIYF.

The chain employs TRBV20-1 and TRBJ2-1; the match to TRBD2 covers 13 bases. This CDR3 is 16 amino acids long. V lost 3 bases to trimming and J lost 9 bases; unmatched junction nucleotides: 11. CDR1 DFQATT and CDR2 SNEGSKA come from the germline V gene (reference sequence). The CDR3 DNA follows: TGCAGTGCTAGGAGGGCACTAGCGGGGGGGCTAGGTGAGCAGTTCTTC. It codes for CSARRALAGGLGEQFF.

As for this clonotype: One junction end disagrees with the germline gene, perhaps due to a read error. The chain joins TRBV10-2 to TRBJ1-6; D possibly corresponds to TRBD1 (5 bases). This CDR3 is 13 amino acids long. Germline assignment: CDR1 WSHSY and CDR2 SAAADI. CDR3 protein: CARGLSYNSPLHF. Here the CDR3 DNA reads TGCGCCAGGGGGCTCTCCTATAACTCACCCCTCCACTTT.

CDR3 DNA sequence: TGCAGTGCTAGAGATCCAGGGACTGGGAAAAACACTGAAGCTTTCTTT. The encoded protein is CSARDPGTGKNTEAFF. This rearrangement joins TRBV20-1 to TRBJ1-1; weak D call: TRBD1 (5 bases). Trimming took 0 bases from V and 2 from J, leaving 16 bases between them. The CDR3 contains 16 residues. Germline V gene data show CDR1 as DFQATT and CDR2 as SNEGSKA (reference sequence).

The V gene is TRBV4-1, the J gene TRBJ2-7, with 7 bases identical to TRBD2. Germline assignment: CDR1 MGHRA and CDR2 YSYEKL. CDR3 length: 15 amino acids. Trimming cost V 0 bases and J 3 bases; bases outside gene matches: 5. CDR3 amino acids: CASSQEWGGGYEQYF. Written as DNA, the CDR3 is TGCGCCAGCAGCCAAGAATGGGGGGGTGGCTACGAGCAGTACTTC.

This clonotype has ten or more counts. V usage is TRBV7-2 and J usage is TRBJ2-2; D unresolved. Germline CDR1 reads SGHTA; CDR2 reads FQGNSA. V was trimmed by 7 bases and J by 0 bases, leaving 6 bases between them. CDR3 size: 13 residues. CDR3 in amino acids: CASTPTNTGELFF. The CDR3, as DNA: TGTGCCAGCACCCCGACGAACACCGGGGAGCTGTTTTTT.

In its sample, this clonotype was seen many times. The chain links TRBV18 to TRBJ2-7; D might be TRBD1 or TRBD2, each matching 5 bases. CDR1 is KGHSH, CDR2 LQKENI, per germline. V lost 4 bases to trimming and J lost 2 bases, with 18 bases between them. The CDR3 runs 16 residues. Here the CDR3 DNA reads TGTGCCAGCTCACTCGGGGCCCCATTGGGTGCCTACGAGCAGTACTTC. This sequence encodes CASSLGAPLGAYEQYF.

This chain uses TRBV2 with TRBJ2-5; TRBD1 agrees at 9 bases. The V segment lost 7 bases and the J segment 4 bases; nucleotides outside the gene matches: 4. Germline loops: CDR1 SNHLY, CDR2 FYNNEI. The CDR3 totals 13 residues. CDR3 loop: CASNRGLGETQYF. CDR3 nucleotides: TGTGCCAGCAACAGGGGGCTAGGAGAGACCCAGTACTTC.

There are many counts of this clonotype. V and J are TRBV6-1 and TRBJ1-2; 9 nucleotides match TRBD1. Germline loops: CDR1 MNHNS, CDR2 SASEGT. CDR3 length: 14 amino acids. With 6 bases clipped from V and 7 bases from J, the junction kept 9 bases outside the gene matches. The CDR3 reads CASRAGQGGSGYTF. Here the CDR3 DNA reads TGTGCCAGCAGAGCGGGACAGGGAGGTAGTGGCTACACCTTC.

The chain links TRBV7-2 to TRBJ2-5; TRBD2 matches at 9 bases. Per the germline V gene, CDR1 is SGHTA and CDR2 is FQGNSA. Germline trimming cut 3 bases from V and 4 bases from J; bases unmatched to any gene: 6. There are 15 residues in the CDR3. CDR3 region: CASSFAGGPGETQYF. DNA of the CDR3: TGTGCCAGCAGCTTTGCGGGAGGGCCTGGAGAGACCCAGTACTTC.

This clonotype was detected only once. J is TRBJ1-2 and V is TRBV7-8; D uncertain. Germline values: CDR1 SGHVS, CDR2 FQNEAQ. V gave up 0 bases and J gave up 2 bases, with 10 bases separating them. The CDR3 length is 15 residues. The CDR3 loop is CASSLAEGANYGYTF. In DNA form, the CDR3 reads TGTGCCAGCAGCTTAGCGGAGGGAGCCAACTATGGCTACACCTTC.

CDR3: CASRPGTGSNYGYTF. As DNA, the CDR3 is TGTGCCAGCAGACCCGGGACAGGGTCAAACTATGGCTACACCTTC. This chain joins TRBV6-1 and TRBJ1-2, with TRBD1 identical over 9 bases. CDR1 MNHNS and CDR2 SASEGT come from the germline V gene. This CDR3 has 15 amino acids. Germline trimming cut 6 bases from V and 2 bases from J; bases unmatched to any gene: 7.

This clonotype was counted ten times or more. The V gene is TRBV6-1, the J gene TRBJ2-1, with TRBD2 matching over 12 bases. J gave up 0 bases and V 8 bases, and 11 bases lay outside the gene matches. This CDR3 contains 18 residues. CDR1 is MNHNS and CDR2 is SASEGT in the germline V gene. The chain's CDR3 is CASQTTSGGLGSYNEQFF. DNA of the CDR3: TGTGCCAGCCAAACGACTAGCGGGGGCTTGGGCTCCTACAATGAGCAGTTCTTC.

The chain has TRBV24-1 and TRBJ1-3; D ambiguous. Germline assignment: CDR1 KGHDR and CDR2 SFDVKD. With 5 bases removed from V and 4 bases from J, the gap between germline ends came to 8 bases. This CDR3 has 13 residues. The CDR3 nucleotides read TGTGCCACCAGTGGCGACCAGGGAAACACCATATATTTT. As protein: CATSGDQGNTIYF.

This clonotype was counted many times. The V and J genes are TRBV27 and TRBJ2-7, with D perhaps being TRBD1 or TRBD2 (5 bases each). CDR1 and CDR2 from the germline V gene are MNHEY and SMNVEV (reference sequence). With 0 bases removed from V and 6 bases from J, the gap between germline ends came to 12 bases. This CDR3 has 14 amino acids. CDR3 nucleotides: TGTGCCAGCAGTTTATCGATGGGGGTCGGCGAGCAGTACTTC. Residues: CASSLSMGVGEQYF.

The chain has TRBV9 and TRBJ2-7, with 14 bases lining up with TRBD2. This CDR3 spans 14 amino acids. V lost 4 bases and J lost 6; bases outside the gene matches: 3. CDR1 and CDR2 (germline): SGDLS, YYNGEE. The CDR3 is CASSTGTSGSEQYV. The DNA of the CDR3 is TGTGCCAGCAGCACGGGGACTAGCGGGAGCGAGCAGTACGTC.

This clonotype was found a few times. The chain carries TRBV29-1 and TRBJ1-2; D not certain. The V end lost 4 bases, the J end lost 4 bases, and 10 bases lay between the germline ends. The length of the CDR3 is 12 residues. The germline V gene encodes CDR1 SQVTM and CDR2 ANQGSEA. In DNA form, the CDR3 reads TGCAGCGTTGCGGACGGTCCCTATGGCTACACCTTC. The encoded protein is CSVADGPYGYTF.

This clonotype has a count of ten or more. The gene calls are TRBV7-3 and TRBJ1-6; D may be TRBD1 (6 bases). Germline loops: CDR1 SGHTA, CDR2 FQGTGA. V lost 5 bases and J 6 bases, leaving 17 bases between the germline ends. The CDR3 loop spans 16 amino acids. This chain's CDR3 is CASSPQGLGSNSPLHF. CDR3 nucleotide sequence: TGTGCCAGCAGCCCACAGGGCTTGGGATCTAATTCACCCCTCCACTTT.